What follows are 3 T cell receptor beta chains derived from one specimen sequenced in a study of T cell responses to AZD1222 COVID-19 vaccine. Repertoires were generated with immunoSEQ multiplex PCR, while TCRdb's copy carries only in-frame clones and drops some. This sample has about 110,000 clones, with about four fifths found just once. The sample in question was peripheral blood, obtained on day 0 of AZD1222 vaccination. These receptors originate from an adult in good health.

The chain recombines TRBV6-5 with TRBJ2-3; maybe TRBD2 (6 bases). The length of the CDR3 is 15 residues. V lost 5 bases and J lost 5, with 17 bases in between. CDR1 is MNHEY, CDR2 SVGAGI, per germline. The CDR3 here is CASSPQSGRRDTQYF. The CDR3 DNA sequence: TGTGCCAGCAGTCCCCAATCCGGGAGAAGAGATACGCAGTATTTT.

CDR3 sequence reads: CASSLVSGGNGELFF. The CDR3 nucleotides are TGCGCCAGCAGCTTGGTGTCGGGAGGTAACGGGGAGCTGTTTTTT. The chain couples TRBV5-1 to TRBJ2-2; 7 nucleotides agree with TRBD2. Unmatched junction bases numbered 6, after V lost 0 bases and J lost 7 bases. CDR3 length: 15 amino acids. The germline V gene encodes CDR1 SGHRS and CDR2 YFSETQ.

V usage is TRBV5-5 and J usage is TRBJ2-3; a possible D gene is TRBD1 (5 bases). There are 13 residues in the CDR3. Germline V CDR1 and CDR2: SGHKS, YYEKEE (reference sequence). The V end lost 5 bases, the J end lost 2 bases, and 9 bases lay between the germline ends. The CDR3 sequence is CASSVRATDTQYF. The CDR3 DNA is TGTGCCAGCAGTGTCAGGGCCACAGATACGCAGTATTTT.